This is a list of T cell receptor beta chains from one sample in a study of T cell responses to AZD1222 COVID-19 vaccine. Libraries were prepared by immunoSEQ multiplex PCR; TCRdb keeps only in-frame clonotypes and omits some of them. The table has about 110,000 clones, around nine tenths seen once. Material: peripheral blood, obtained on day 0 of AZD1222 vaccination. The receptors derive from an adult in good health. Each CDR3 is given with its conserved first and last residue. Fields, in order: CDR3 protein, CDR3 DNA, D gene, J gene, clone size, V gene. A D gene is named only where the DNA matches it firmly. Rows may omit the clone size; those that give it use once, few, many or a size class.

CASSFARGYEQYF,TGTGCCAGCAGCTTCGCTAGAGGCTACGAGCAGTACTTC,.,TRBJ2-7,few,TRBV7-8
CASSWPHREEQYF,TGTGCCAGCAGCTGGCCCCACAGGGAAGAGCAGTACTTC,.,TRBJ2-7,.,TRBV7-2
CASSQEQVPNEKLFF,TGTGCCAGCAGCCAAGAACAGGTGCCCAATGAAAAACTGTTTTTT,.,TRBJ1-4,.,TRBV3-1/TRBV3-2
CASGGGVVGTGELFF,TGTGCCAGCGGCGGGGGGGTCGTTGGGACCGGGGAGCTGTTTTTT,TRBD2,TRBJ2-2,.,TRBV6-5
CASSLDANQPQHF,TGTGCCAGCAGCTTAGATGCAAATCAGCCCCAGCATTTT,.,TRBJ1-5,.,TRBV7-3
CASSYPGWGNSPLHF,TGTGCCAGCAGTTACCCGGGTTGGGGTAATTCACCCCTCCACTTT,.,TRBJ1-6,.,TRBV6-6
CASSQDVSDNPYEQYF,TGTGCCAGCAGCCAAGATGTAAGCGATAACCCCTACGAGCAGTACTTC,.,TRBJ2-7,many,TRBV4-2
CASSFSGRYNEQFF,TGTGCCAGCAGCTTCTCAGGCAGATACAATGAGCAGTTCTTC,.,TRBJ2-1,.,TRBV7-2
CASSMTASTDTQYF,TGTGCCAGTAGTATGACAGCTAGCACAGATACGCAGTATTTT,.,TRBJ2-3,.,TRBV19
CATSRDQRGEEQYF,TGTGCCACCAGCAGAGATCAGAGGGGTGAGGAGCAGTACTTC,.,TRBJ2-7,.,TRBV15
CASRLDTAYEQYF,TGTGCAAGTCGCTTAGACACCGCCTACGAGCAGTACTTC,.,TRBJ2-7,once,TRBV12-2
CASSVGGVGTDTQYF,TGTGCCAGCAGCGTTGGTGGTGTGGGCACAGATACGCAGTATTTT,.,TRBJ2-3,.,TRBV9
CASSETLAGLRITGELFF,TGTGCCAGCAGTGAAACGCTAGCGGGACTACGAATAACCGGGGAGCTGTTTTTT,TRBD2,TRBJ2-2,.,TRBV6-1
CTSSRGGTKRGEQYF,TGCACCAGCAGCCGAGGAGGGACTAAAAGAGGCGAGCAGTACTTC,.,TRBJ2-7,.,TRBV1
CASSVGRQGKTMEKLFF,TGTGCCAGCAGCGTAGGTAGGCAGGGAAAGACTATGGAAAAACTGTTTTTT,.,TRBJ1-4,.,TRBV9
CASSRNYNEQFF,TGTGCCAGCAGCCGAAACTACAATGAGCAGTTCTTC,.,TRBJ2-1,.,TRBV11-2
CAISESMGLQAGGYTF,TGTGCCATCAGTGAGTCGATGGGCCTTCAGGCGGGTGGCTACACCTTC,.,TRBJ1-2,.,TRBV10-3